The 26 T cell receptor beta chains below all came from one sample that was sequenced in a study of pediatric ulcerative colitis. Only in-frame clones appear in the TCRdb table, and some are missing; sequencing was by immunoSEQ multiplex PCR. The sample has 57,000 or so clones, around 87% seen once. The specimen was blood. The receptors stem from a boy younger than 18 who was a control in a study of pediatric ulcerative colitis.

The rearrangement joins TRBV2 to TRBJ1-2; the D is unclear. CDR1 and CDR2 (germline): SNHLY, FYNNEI. Trimming pared 7 bases from V and 6 bases from J, leaving 15 bases between. The CDR3 sequence is 13 residues long. This chain's CDR3 is CASTWGGEHGYTF. In DNA, the CDR3 is TGTGCCAGCACTTGGGGTGGGGAACATGGCTACACCTTC.

The J gene is TRBJ2-1, the V gene TRBV9, with 16 bases that match TRBD2. CDR1 is SGDLS, CDR2 YYNGEE, per germline. Germline trimming cut 3 bases from V and 0 bases from J; bases unmatched to any gene: 9. CDR3 length equals 20 residues. Written as DNA, the CDR3 is TGTGCCAGCAGCGCTAGGACCGGGACTAGCGGGAGGGCCTCCTACAATGAGCAGTTCTTC. The encoded protein is CASSARTGTSGRASYNEQFF. Full variable domain (outside the CDR3, taken from reference TRBV9 and TRBJ2-1): DSGVTQTPKHLITATGQRVTLRCSPRSGDLSVYWYQQSLDQGLQFLIQYYNGEERAKGNILERFSAQQFPDLHSELNLSSLELGDSALYFCASSARTGTSGRASYNEQFFGPGTRLTVL.

This clone was observed a handful of times. V gene TRBV18 combines with J gene TRBJ2-7; D possibly corresponds to TRBD2 (6 bases). CDR3 size: 13 residues. Germline values: CDR1 KGHSH, CDR2 LQKENI. Trimming removed 3 bases from V and 7 bases from J, with 13 bases in between. The CDR3 sequence is CASSPGGAREQYF. The CDR3 region has the DNA TGTGCCAGCTCACCTGGAGGGGCTCGAGAGCAGTACTTC.

J is TRBJ2-7 and V is TRBV7-2; D unclear. V was shortened by 4 bases and J by 2 bases, with 12 bases between the two germline ends. CDR1 is SGHTA, CDR2 FQGNSA, per germline. There are 14 residues in the CDR3. Here the CDR3 DNA reads TGTGCCAGCAGCTATCGGATTACCCCCTACGAGCAGTACTTC. Translation: CASSYRITPYEQYF.

This rearrangement joins TRBV5-1 to TRBJ1-1; no definite D call. Germline V gene lookup returns CDR1 SGHRS and CDR2 YFSETQ. V was trimmed by 4 bases and J by 3 bases, leaving 13 bases between them. This CDR3 is 14 amino acids long. In nucleotides, the CDR3 is TGCGCCAGCAGCGAAAGGGCGAGGGACACTGAAGCTTTCTTT. Translating gives CASSERARDTEAFF.

CDR3 in amino acids: CASSEGPGPYEQYF. CDR3 nucleotides: TGTGCCAGCAGTGAGGGCCCCGGTCCCTACGAGCAGTACTTC. The rearrangement uses TRBV6-4 and TRBJ2-7; D not resolved. CDR3 length: 14 residues. V lost 3 bases and J 2 bases, leaving 11 bases between the germline ends. Germline V CDR1 and CDR2: MRHNA, SNTAGT.

This rearrangement joins TRBV6-5 to TRBJ1-3; D perhaps matches TRBD1 (6 bases). CDR3 length: 15 residues. V was shortened by 11 bases and J by 0 bases, with 17 bases between the two germline ends. The germline V gene has CDR1 MNHEY and CDR2 SVGAGI. The DNA of the CDR3 is TGTGCCGGTAAACCAGGGGCTACCTCTGGAAACACCATATATTTT. This gives the protein CAGKPGATSGNTIYF.

The CDR3, as DNA: TGTGCCATCAGTGAGTCGGGACAGGGAGATGCAGATACGCAGTATTTT. It specifies CAISESGQGDADTQYF. V gene TRBV10-3 combines with J gene TRBJ2-3, with 9 nucleotides matching TRBD1. Looked up from germline, CDR1 is ENHRY and CDR2 is SYGVKD. The CDR3 totals 16 residues. Trimming removed 0 bases from V and 4 bases from J; junction bases left unmatched: 5.

The CDR3 reads CASSEGDSNEQFF. The CDR3 DNA follows: TGTGCCAGCAGCGAGGGGGATAGCAATGAGCAGTTCTTC. The chain uses TRBV6-4 and TRBJ2-1, with a weak D call TRBD1 (6 bases). Germline values: CDR1 MRHNA, CDR2 SNTAGT. The CDR3 covers 13 residues. Trimming pared 6 bases from V and 6 bases from J, leaving 12 bases between.

The chain joins TRBV6-5 to TRBJ1-2; TRBD1 is a possible D gene (5 bases). Germline CDR1 is MNHEY and CDR2 is SVGAGI. The CDR3 contains 16 residues. Trimming removed 0 bases from V and 3 bases from J, with 14 bases in between. The CDR3 here is CASSYSLGQGDYGYTF. The CDR3 DNA follows: TGTGCCAGCAGTTACTCGCTCGGTCAGGGCGACTATGGCTACACCTTC.

V gene TRBV4-3 combines with J gene TRBJ1-5; D is unclear. Germline assignment: CDR1 LGHNA and CDR2 YSLEER. Between the trimmed V and J ends, which lost 0 bases and 3 bases, there was a span of 9 bases. This CDR3 is built from 15 residues. The DNA of the CDR3 is TGCGCCAGCAGCCAAGACGCAGGCTACAATCAGCCCCAGCATTTT. The encoded protein is CASSQDAGYNQPQHF.

The gene calls are TRBV25-1 and TRBJ1-1; tentative D call: TRBD1 (6 bases). The CDR3 has 13 amino acids. Germline values: CDR1 MGHDK, CDR2 SYGVNS. The germline V and J ends were trimmed by 7 bases and 8 bases, with 17 bases remaining between them. The CDR3 region is CASTTLGTSEAFF. The CDR3 bases are TGTGCCAGCACCACGCTAGGGACATCCGAAGCTTTCTTT. Full variable domain (outside the CDR3, taken from reference TRBV25-1 and TRBJ1-1): EADIYQTPRYLVIGTGKKITLECSQTMGHDKMYWYQQDPGMELHLIHYSYGVNSTEKGDLSSESTVSRIRTEHFPLTLESARPSHTSQYLCASTTLGTSEAFFGQGTRLTVV.

The chain combines TRBV19 with TRBJ1-2, with D unresolved. With 7 bases removed from V and 2 bases from J, the gap between germline ends came to 20 bases. Germline values: CDR1 LNHDA, CDR2 SQIVND (reference sequence). The CDR3 is 16 residues long. The DNA of the CDR3 is TGTGCCAGTAACCTGAGGACCGTCCCTGCGAACTATGGCTACACCTTC. Translation gives CASNLRTVPANYGYTF.

The chain joins TRBV9 to TRBJ2-1; D remains unclear. Germline CDR1 is SGDLS and CDR2 is YYNGEE. V lost 0 bases to trimming and J lost 6 bases, with 13 bases between them. CDR3 length equals 15 residues. The CDR3 is CASSVGSGPGNEQFF. The CDR3 DNA is TGTGCCAGCAGCGTAGGTTCTGGGCCCGGCAATGAGCAGTTCTTC.

V usage is TRBV19 and J usage is TRBJ2-7; a weak D match, TRBD1 (5 bases). V was pared by 3 bases and J by 4 bases, with 13 bases between. Germline V lookup: CDR1 LNHDA, CDR2 SQIVND (reference sequence). This CDR3 is 14 amino acids long. This chain's CDR3 is CASSIKGLGYEQYF. In DNA, the CDR3 is TGTGCCAGTAGTATTAAGGGGTTGGGGTACGAGCAGTACTTC.

This chain links TRBV9 with TRBJ2-7, with no clear D. V dropped 0 bases and J dropped 6 bases, with 7 bases sitting between them. Germline V gives CDR1 SGDLS, CDR2 YYNGEE. The CDR3 totals 12 residues. The CDR3 here is CASSVEKGEQYF. DNA of the CDR3: TGTGCCAGCAGCGTAGAAAAGGGCGAGCAGTACTTC.

CDR3 region: CASSEDGDEQYF. For the CDR3, the DNA is TGTGCCAGCAGTGAAGACGGCGACGAGCAGTACTTC. The V and J genes are TRBV2 and TRBJ2-7; D is undetermined. The CDR3 is 12 residues long. V lost 1 base and J lost 5, with 6 bases in between. CDR1 and CDR2 (germline): SNHLY, FYNNEI.

The chain employs TRBV10-3 and TRBJ1-5; D unclear. CDR1 ENHRY and CDR2 SYGVKD come from the germline V gene. The CDR3 totals 12 residues. V was trimmed by 0 bases and J by 6 bases, leaving 3 bases between them. The CDR3 spells CAISESSQPQHF. The CDR3 nucleotides are TGTGCCATCAGTGAGTCCAGTCAGCCCCAGCATTTT.

This rearrangement joins TRBV11-3 to TRBJ2-5; the D gene is possibly TRBD1 (6 bases). CDR3 length equals 13 residues. Germline lookup yields CDR1 SGHNT and CDR2 YENEEA. V lost 5 bases, J lost 4 bases, and 11 bases lay in between. This CDR3 reads CASSVDSRETQYF. CDR3 DNA sequence: TGTGCCAGCAGCGTGGACAGCCGAGAGACCCAGTACTTC.

The chain has TRBV27 and TRBJ2-1, with TRBD2 identical over 8 bases. This CDR3 is 12 amino acids long. Per germline, CDR1 MNHEY and CDR2 SMNVEV (reference sequence). V lost 3 bases to trimming and J lost 10 bases; unmatched junction nucleotides: 2. The CDR3 sequence is CASSFGRGEQFF. The CDR3 region has the DNA TGTGCCAGCAGTTTCGGGAGGGGAGAGCAGTTCTTC.

The chain is built from TRBV11-2 and TRBJ1-1; unclear D gene. V was clipped by 0 bases and J by 4 bases, with 3 bases between them. CDR1 is SGHAT and CDR2 is FQNNGV in the germline V gene. This CDR3 comprises 12 residues. The CDR3 region has the DNA TGTGCCAGCAGCTTAGAAAGCACTGAAGCTTTCTTT. As protein: CASSLESTEAFF.

The chain combines TRBV19 with TRBJ1-5; D unclear. This CDR3 is built from 19 residues. CDR1 and CDR2 from the germline V gene are LNHDA and SQIVND (reference sequence). The V gene lost 1 base and the J gene lost 11 bases, with 30 bases spanning the gap. CDR3 sequence reads: CASSIAGLGRLPIDGAQHF. CDR3 bases: TGTGCCAGTAGTATAGCGGGTTTAGGCCGACTGCCTATCGACGGGGCCCAGCATTTT.

This chain links TRBV6-6 with TRBJ1-5; D unclear. Germline values: CDR1 MNHNY, CDR2 SVGAGI (reference sequence). Trimming removed 8 bases from V and 0 bases from J, with 11 bases in between. CDR3 length: 14 residues. This CDR3 reads CASAIWDSNQPQHF. The CDR3 DNA follows: TGTGCCAGCGCTATTTGGGATAGCAATCAGCCCCAGCATTTT.

The genes are TRBV7-8 and TRBJ1-1; D unresolved. The length of the CDR3 is 16 residues. Between the trimmed V and J ends, which lost 6 bases and 4 bases, there was a span of 21 bases. CDR1 and CDR2 (germline): SGHVS, FQNEAQ. The CDR3 spells CASRPGSWDGRTEAFF. CDR3 bases: TGTGCCAGCAGACCAGGCTCTTGGGATGGTCGCACTGAAGCTTTCTTT.

V and J are TRBV19 and TRBJ2-5, with 15 bases aligning to TRBD2. Germline-derived CDR1 and CDR2 are LNHDA and SQIVND (reference sequence). V gave up 5 bases and J gave up 5 bases; unmatched junction bases: 9. The CDR3 length is 17 residues. The CDR3 sequence: CASSPGTSGRLLETQYF. In nucleotides, the CDR3 is TGTGCCAGTAGTCCCGGGACTAGCGGGAGGTTGTTGGAGACCCAGTACTTC.

The V and J genes are TRBV28 and TRBJ2-6; TRBD1 matches at 7 bases. CDR3 size: 17 residues. The V gene end was trimmed by 7 bases and the J gene end by 0 bases; junction bases not matched to a gene: 9. CDR1 is MDHEN, CDR2 SYDVKM, per germline. CDR3 residues: CASTTGDSPSGANVLTF. CDR3 nucleotide sequence: TGTGCCAGCACGACTGGGGACAGCCCCTCTGGGGCCAACGTCCTGACTTTC.